A single sample gave rise to the 22 T cell receptor beta chains below, sequenced in a study of shared T cell receptors in the human thymus. Assay used: immunoSEQ multiplex PCR; TCRdb lists only in-frame clones, some missing. The data contain roughly 550,000 clones, about 84% of them singletons. The same sample was also used in a study of human thymus T cells.

Input material: thymocytes. The receptor set was obtained from a boy under two years old with a congenital heart defect.

The gene calls are TRBV27 and TRBJ2-7, with 7 bases fitting TRBD2. V trimming: 6 bases; J trimming: 1 base; junction bases outside the gene matches: 3. This CDR3 region has 13 residues. Germline CDR1 and CDR2: MNHEY and SMNVEV (reference sequence). The CDR3 sequence: CASRPSGSYEQYF. CDR3 DNA sequence: TGTGCCAGCAGACCTAGCGGATCCTACGAGCAGTACTTC.

The V gene is TRBV11-3, the J gene TRBJ2-5, with TRBD2 as a possible D gene (7 bases). The J call may be in error: the DNA end matches TRBJ2-7 better. The CDR3 totals 15 residues. The V gene's germline CDR1 is SGHNT and CDR2 YENEEA. CDR3 bases: TGTGCCAGCAGCTTAGGGGGGGGCAGCTCCTACGAGCAGTACTTC. Translating it yields CASSLGGGSSYEQYF.

The rearrangement uses TRBV28 and TRBJ2-1; the D gene is possibly TRBD2 (6 bases). The CDR3 totals 14 residues. V lost 5 bases to trimming and J lost 2 bases, with 10 bases between them. CDR1 and CDR2 (germline): MDHEN, SYDVKM. The CDR3 sequence: CASSTRTTYNEQFF. As DNA, the CDR3 is TGTGCCAGCAGTACCCGGACTACCTACAATGAGCAGTTCTTC.

This chain joins TRBV19 and TRBJ2-1; TRBD2 aligns across 15 bases. Germline CDR1 LNHDA, CDR2 SQIVND (reference sequence). This CDR3 has 17 residues. J lost 2 bases, V lost 7 bases, and 6 bases had no gene match. In DNA form, the CDR3 reads TGTGCCAGTACCTCAGGACTAGCGGGAGGGGCCTACAATGAGCAGTTCTTC. As protein: CASTSGLAGGAYNEQFF.

Here the CDR3 reads CASSQEASLMNTEAFF. CDR3 sequence (DNA): TGTGCCAGCAGCCAAGAGGCAAGTCTTATGAACACTGAAGCTTTCTTT. The chain recombines TRBV14 with TRBJ1-1, with no clear D. Trimming cost V 0 bases and J 0 bases, with 11 bases left between them. Germline V gene sequence: CDR1 SGHDN, CDR2 FVKESK. The CDR3 is 16 amino acids.

The chain recombines TRBV19 with TRBJ2-7; 7 positions match TRBD1. With V trimmed by 6 bases and J by 2 bases, 10 bases remained unmatched. Germline CDR1 and CDR2: LNHDA and SQIVND (reference sequence). The CDR3 runs 15 residues. For the CDR3, the DNA is TGTGCCAGTAGACTCACAGGGGTCGAGACCTACGAGCAGTACTTC. It translates to CASRLTGVETYEQYF.

The rearrangement joins TRBV2 to TRBJ1-3; D may be TRBD1 (5 bases). Germline CDR1 SNHLY, CDR2 FYNNEI. V lost 4 bases and J lost 5, with 12 bases in between. The CDR3 runs to 14 residues. The CDR3 loop is CASSGGRVRNTIYF. CDR3 DNA: TGTGCCAGCAGTGGGGGGAGGGTGCGAAACACCATATATTTT.

This clone has more than one count but fewer than ten. The V call is TRBV27, the J call TRBJ2-7, with 14 nucleotides matching TRBD2. The CDR3 is 14 amino acids. Unmatched junction bases numbered 3, after V lost 6 bases and J lost 5 bases. The germline CDR1 and CDR2 sequences are MNHEY and SMNVEV (reference sequence). CDR3 nucleotides: TGTGCCAGCAGGGGACTAGCGGGAGCCCACGAGCAGTACTTC. Its protein product is CASRGLAGAHEQYF.

This sequence joins TRBV2 and TRBJ2-3; D might be TRBD2 (6 bases). Germline CDR1 is SNHLY and CDR2 is FYNNEI. The V end lost 8 bases, the J end lost 5 bases, and 8 bases lay between the germline ends. There are 11 residues in the CDR3. CDR3 protein: CASRGKDTQYF. In nucleotides, the CDR3 is TGTGCCAGCCGGGGGAAAGATACGCAGTATTTT.

This clone was seen more than once but under ten times. This rearrangement joins TRBV19 to TRBJ1-5; 7 nucleotides agree with TRBD1. The CDR3 is made up of 16 amino acids. V was pared by 5 bases and J by 4 bases, with 11 bases of the junction left unmatched. Germline V gene lookup returns CDR1 LNHDA and CDR2 SQIVND (reference sequence). The CDR3 DNA reads as TGTGCCAGTAGTGTGACAGGGACGTGGGGTAATCAGCCCCAGCATTTT. Amino acids: CASSVTGTWGNQPQHF.

The V gene is TRBV5-6, the J gene TRBJ2-1, with D possibly matching TRBD2 (6 bases). Trimming stripped 4 bases from V and 6 bases from J, with 20 bases between. The CDR3 extends over 16 amino acids. Germline CDR1 reads SGHDT; CDR2 reads YYEEEE. CDR3 amino acids: CASSPGLGEVLNEQFF. The CDR3 nucleotides read TGTGCCAGCAGCCCAGGGCTAGGGGAGGTGCTCAATGAGCAGTTCTTC.

The sample holds a few counts of this clone. The chain is built from TRBV6-1 and TRBJ1-5, with TRBD1 as a possible D gene (5 bases). The CDR3 totals 15 residues. V lost 1 base and J lost 7, with 14 bases in between. CDR1 MNHNS and CDR2 SASEGT come from the germline V gene. CDR3 sequence (DNA): TGTGCCAGCAGTGAAGAGAGGAGGGGACGGCAGCCCCAGCATTTT. It yields the protein CASSEERRGRQPQHF.

In its sample, this clone was seen once. The chain couples TRBV6-1 to TRBJ1-5, with D uncertain. V was pared by 3 bases and J by 0 bases, with 6 bases between. The CDR3 extends over 14 amino acids. Germline values: CDR1 MNHNS, CDR2 SASEGT. The CDR3 spells CASSDRISNQPQHF. DNA for the CDR3: TGTGCCAGCAGTGACAGGATTAGCAATCAGCCCCAGCATTTT.

J is TRBJ2-7 and V is TRBV5-1, with no clear D. Trimming pared 3 bases from V and 5 bases from J, leaving 9 bases between. CDR1 SGHRS and CDR2 YFSETQ come from the germline V gene. This CDR3 has 12 residues. DNA of the CDR3: TGCGCCAGCAGCTCCTCTCCAGACGAGCAGTACTTC. It translates to CASSSSPDEQYF.

The chain carries TRBV15 and TRBJ1-1; tentative D call: TRBD1 (6 bases). The CDR3 consists of 14 residues. V dropped 2 bases and J dropped 6 bases, with 13 bases sitting between them. Germline V gives CDR1 LNHNV, CDR2 YYDKDF (reference sequence). The CDR3 spells CATSRRTQGAEAFF. Here the CDR3 DNA reads TGTGCCACCAGCAGAAGAACACAGGGTGCTGAAGCTTTCTTT.

J is TRBJ2-7 and V is TRBV30; D is possibly TRBD2 (6 bases). Trimming took off 1 base at V and 2 bases at J, with 12 bases between the two ends. Germline loops: CDR1 GTSNPN, CDR2 SVGIG (reference sequence). This CDR3 has 14 amino acids. CDR3 in DNA: TGTGCCTGGAGTGCAGGGACTCCCGCCTACGAGCAGTACTTC. Translated, it gives CAWSAGTPAYEQYF.

This chain joins TRBV5-4 and TRBJ2-7, with 13 bases fitting TRBD2. J lost 2 bases, V lost 3 bases, and 5 bases had no gene match. The germline V gene encodes CDR1 SGHNT and CDR2 YYREEE (reference sequence). CDR3 length equals 16 residues. The CDR3 is CASSSSGTSGTYEQYF. The CDR3 nucleotides are TGTGCCAGCAGCTCCTCCGGGACTAGCGGGACCTACGAGCAGTACTTC.

The V call is TRBV7-2, the J call TRBJ2-5; D is perhaps TRBD2 (7 bases). The CDR3 has 22 amino acids. In germline, CDR1 is SGHTA, CDR2 FQGNSA. Trimming removed 0 bases from V and 2 bases from J, with 31 bases in between. CDR3 DNA: TGTGCCAGCAGCTTAGCGGGTGAATGGGGGGAGGGCCTCTGGGGGGCACAAGAGACCCAGTACTTC. Translation gives CASSLAGEWGEGLWGAQETQYF.

The table lists this clone with a few counts. The V gene is TRBV12-1, the J gene TRBJ1-4; the listed D gene, TRBD1, was not tested against the DNA. TRBV12-1 is labeled a pseudogene. The CDR3 runs 15 residues. The CDR3 sequence is CASSFNSWFNEKLFF. In DNA, the CDR3 is TGTGCCAGCAGCTTCAACAGCTGGTTTAATGAAAAACTGTTTTTT.

The rearrangement uses TRBV18 and TRBJ1-2; D is undetermined. Germline V gene lookup returns CDR1 KGHSH and CDR2 LQKENI. Deletions cut 0 bases from V and 8 bases from J, with 13 bases between. This CDR3 spans 14 amino acids. The CDR3 is CASSPPGKVGGYTF. The DNA for the CDR3 is TGTGCCAGCTCACCACCTGGAAAAGTCGGGGGCTACACCTTC.

The V gene is TRBV6-5, the J gene TRBJ2-2; D is undetermined. V lost 5 bases and J lost 6, with 7 bases in between. Germline-derived CDR1 and CDR2 are MNHEY and SVGAGI. CDR3 size: 12 residues. The CDR3 sequence: CASSNGPGELFF. The CDR3 nucleotides read TGTGCCAGCAGTAATGGCCCCGGGGAGCTGTTTTTT.

This clone was counted a few times. This sequence joins TRBV18 and TRBJ1-5; 10 nucleotides agree with TRBD1. Germline V gene data show CDR1 as KGHSH and CDR2 as LQKENI. The trim removed 3 bases at V and 1 base at J, leaving 3 bases unmatched. This CDR3 is 16 amino acids long. The CDR3 DNA is TGTGCCAGCTCACCCGGGACAGGGGCAAGCAATCAGCCCCAGCATTTT. Translated: CASSPGTGASNQPQHF.